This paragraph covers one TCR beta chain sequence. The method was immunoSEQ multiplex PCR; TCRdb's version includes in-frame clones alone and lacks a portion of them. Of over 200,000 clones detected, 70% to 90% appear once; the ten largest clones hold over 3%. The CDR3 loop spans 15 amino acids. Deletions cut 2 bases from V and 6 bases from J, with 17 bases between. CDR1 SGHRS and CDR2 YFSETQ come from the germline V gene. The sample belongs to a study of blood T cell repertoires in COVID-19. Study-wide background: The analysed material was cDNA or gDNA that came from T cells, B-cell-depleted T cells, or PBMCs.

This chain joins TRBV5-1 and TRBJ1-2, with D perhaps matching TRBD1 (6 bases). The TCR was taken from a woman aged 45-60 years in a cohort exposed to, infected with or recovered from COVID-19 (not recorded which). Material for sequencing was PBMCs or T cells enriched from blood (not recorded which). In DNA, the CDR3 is TGCGCCAGCAGCTTCCGGATAGGGACAAGTGATGGCTACACCTTC. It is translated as CASSFRIGTSDGYTF.